The entry below gives a single T cell receptor beta chain sequence along with its context. TCRdb keeps only in-frame clones here, not all; method: immunoSEQ multiplex PCR. The sample holds approximately 68,000 clones; around nine tenths are singletons and the top ten take around 6.7%. The entry originates in a study of blood T cell repertoires in COVID-19. Overall study context: Sites in the United States, Italy and Spain provided acute and convalescent COVID-19 samples.

The sequence was collected from a man between 50 and 59 years old with active COVID-19. Sequencing was done on a sample of peripheral blood.

The CDR3 sequence: CASSQDVMRNQPQHF. As DNA, the CDR3 is TGCGCCAGCAGCCAAGATGTAATGAGAAATCAGCCCCAGCATTTT. V is TRBV4-3 and J is TRBJ1-5; D remains unclear. This CDR3 contains 15 residues. CDR1 LGHNA and CDR2 YSLEER come from the germline V gene. V was cut by 0 bases and J by 4 bases, with 10 bases left in between.